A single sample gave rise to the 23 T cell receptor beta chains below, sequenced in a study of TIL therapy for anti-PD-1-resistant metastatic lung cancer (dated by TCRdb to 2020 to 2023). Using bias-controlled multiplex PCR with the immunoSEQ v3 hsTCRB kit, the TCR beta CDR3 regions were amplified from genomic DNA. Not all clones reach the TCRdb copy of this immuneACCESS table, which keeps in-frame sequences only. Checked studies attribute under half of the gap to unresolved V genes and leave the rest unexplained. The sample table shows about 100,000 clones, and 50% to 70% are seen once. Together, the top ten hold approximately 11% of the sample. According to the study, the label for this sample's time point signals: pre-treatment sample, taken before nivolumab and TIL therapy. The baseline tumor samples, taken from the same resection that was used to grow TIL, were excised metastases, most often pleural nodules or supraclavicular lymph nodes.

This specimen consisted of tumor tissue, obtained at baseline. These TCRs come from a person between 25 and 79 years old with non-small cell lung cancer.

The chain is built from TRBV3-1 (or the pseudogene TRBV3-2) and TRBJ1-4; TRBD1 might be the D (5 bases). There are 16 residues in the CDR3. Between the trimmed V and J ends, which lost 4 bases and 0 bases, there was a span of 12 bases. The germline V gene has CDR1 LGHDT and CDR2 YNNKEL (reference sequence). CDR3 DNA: TGTGCCAGCAGCCCTGGTCAGACAGCAACTAATGAAAAACTGTTTTTT. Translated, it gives CASSPGQTATNEKLFF.

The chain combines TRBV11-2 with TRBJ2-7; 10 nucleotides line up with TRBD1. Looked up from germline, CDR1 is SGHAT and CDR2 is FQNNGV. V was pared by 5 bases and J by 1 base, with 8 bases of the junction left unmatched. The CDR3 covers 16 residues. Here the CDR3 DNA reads TGTGCCAGCAGCACCCTACCGGGACAGGGGTCCTACGAGCAGTACTTC. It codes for CASSTLPGQGSYEQYF.

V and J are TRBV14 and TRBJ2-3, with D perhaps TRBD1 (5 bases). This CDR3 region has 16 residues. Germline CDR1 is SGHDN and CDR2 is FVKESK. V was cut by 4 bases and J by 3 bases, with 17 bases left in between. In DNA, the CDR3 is TGTGCCAGCAGCCCCCTGACGAACAGGTTTACAGATACGCAGTATTTT. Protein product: CASSPLTNRFTDTQYF.

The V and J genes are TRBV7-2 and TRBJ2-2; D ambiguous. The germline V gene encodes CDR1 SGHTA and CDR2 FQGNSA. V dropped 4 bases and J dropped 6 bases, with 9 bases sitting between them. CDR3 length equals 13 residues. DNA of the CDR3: TGTGCCAGCAGCTCTTCACTTTCCGGGGAGCTGTTTTTT. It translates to CASSSSLSGELFF.

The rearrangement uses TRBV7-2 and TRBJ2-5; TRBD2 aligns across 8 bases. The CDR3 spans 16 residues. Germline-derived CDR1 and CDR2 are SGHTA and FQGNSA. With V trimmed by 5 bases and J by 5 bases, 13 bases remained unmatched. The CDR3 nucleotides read TGTGCCAGCAGCCCCACCAACTTACGGGGGGGGGAGACCCAGTACTTC. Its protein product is CASSPTNLRGGETQYF.

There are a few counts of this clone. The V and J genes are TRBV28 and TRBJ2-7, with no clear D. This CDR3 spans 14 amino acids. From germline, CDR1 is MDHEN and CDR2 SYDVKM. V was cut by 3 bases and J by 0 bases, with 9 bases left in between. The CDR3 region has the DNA TGTGCCAGCAGTTTTTTCATCAGCTCCTACGAGCAGTACTTC. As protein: CASSFFISSYEQYF.

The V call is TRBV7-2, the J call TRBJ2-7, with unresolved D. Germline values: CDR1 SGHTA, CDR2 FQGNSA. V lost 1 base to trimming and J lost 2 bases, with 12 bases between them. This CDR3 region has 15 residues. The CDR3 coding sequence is TGTGCCAGCAGCTTAGAGCATCTCAGGACCTACGAGCAGTACTTC. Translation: CASSLEHLRTYEQYF.

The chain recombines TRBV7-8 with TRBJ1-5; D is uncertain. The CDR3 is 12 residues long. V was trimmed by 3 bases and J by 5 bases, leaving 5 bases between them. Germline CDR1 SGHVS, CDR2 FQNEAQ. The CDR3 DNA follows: TGTGCCAGCAGCTTGGGTTATCAGCCCCAGCATTTT. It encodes CASSLGYQPQHF.

The CDR3 protein is CASRSSGANVLTF. The CDR3 DNA sequence: TGTGCCAGCAGGTCCTCTGGGGCCAACGTCCTGACTTTC. The chain joins TRBV12-3 or TRBV12-4 to TRBJ2-6; D call uncertain. V was trimmed by 6 bases and J by 0 bases, leaving 3 bases between them. This CDR3 is built from 13 residues.

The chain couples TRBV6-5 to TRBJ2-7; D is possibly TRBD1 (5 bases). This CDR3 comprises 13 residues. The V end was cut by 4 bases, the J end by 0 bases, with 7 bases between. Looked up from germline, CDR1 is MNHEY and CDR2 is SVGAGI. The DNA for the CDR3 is TGTGCCAGCAGTTGGACACCCTCCTACGAGCAGTACTTC. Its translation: CASSWTPSYEQYF.

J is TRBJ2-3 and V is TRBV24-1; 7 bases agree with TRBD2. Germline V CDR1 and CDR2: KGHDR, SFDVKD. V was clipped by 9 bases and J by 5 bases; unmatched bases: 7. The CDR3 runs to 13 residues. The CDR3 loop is CATSSGGRDTQYF. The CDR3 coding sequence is TGTGCCACCTCGTCCGGGGGGAGAGATACGCAGTATTTT.

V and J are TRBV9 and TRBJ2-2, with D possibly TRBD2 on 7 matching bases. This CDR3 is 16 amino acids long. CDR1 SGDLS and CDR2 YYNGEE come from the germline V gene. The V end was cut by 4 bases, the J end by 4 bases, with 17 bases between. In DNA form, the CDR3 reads TGTGCCAGCAGCCCCCGGGGAGGGGGGACCACCGGGGAGCTGTTTTTT. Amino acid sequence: CASSPRGGGTTGELFF.

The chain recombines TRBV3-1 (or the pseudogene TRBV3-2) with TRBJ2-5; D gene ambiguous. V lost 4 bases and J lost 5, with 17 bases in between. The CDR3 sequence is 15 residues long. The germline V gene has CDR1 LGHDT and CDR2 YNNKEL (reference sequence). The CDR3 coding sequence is TGTGCCAGCAGCCGGGCAGACTCCCAAGGGGAGACCCAGTACTTC. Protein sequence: CASSRADSQGETQYF.

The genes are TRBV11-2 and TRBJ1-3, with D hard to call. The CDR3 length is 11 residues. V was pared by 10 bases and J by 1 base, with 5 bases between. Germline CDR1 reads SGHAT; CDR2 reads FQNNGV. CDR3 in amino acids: CAILSGNTIYF. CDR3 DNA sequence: TGTGCCATCTTGTCTGGAAACACCATATATTTT.

CDR3 DNA: TGTGCCAGCAGCAGCTGGAACATTCTCACCGGGGAGCTGTTTTTT. Encoded protein: CASSSWNILTGELFF. V and J are TRBV5-6 and TRBJ2-2; no firm D call. Deletions cut 4 bases from V and 4 bases from J, with 14 bases between. Germline V CDR1 and CDR2: SGHDT, YYEEEE. The CDR3 is 15 amino acids. Using reference TRBV5-6 and TRBJ2-2 for the parts outside the CDR3, the full variable domain is DAGVTQSPTHLIKTRGQQVTLRCSPKSGHDTVSWYQQALGQGPQFIFQYYEEEERQRGNFPDRFSGHQFPNYSSELNVNALLLGDSALYLCASSSWNILTGELFFGEGSRLTVL.

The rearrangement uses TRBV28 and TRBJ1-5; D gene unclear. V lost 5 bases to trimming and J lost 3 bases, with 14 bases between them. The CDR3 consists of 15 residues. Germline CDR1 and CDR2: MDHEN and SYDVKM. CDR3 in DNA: TGTGCCAGCAGTGCGGGTGGAGGGAACAATCAGCCCCAGCATTTT. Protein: CASSAGGGNNQPQHF.

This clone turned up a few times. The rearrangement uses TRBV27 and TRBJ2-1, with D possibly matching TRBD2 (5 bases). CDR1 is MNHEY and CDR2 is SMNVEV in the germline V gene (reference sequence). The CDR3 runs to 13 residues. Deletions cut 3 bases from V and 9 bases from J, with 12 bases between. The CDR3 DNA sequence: TGTGCCAGCAGTTTTAGTAGCGTTAGTGAGCAGTTCTTC. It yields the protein CASSFSSVSEQFF.

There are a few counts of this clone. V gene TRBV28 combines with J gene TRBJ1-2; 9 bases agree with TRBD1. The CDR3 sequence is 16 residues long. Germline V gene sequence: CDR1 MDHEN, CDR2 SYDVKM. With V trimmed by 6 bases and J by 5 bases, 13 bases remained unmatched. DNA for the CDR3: TGTGCCAGCAGCCCCCCCGGGACAGGGATCTTTTATGGCTACACCTTC. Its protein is CASSPPGTGIFYGYTF.

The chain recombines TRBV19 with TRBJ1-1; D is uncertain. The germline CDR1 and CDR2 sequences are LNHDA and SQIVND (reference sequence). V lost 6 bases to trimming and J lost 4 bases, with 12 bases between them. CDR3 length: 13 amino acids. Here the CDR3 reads CASRDGRATEAFF. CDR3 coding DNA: TGTGCCAGTAGGGATGGACGAGCCACTGAAGCTTTCTTT. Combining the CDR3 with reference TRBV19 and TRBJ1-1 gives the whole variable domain DGGITQSPKYLFRKEGQNVTLSCEQNLNHDAMYWYRQDPGQGLRLIYYSQIVNDFQKGDIAEGYSVSREKKESFPLTVTSAQKNPTAFYLCASRDGRATEAFFGQGTRLTVV.

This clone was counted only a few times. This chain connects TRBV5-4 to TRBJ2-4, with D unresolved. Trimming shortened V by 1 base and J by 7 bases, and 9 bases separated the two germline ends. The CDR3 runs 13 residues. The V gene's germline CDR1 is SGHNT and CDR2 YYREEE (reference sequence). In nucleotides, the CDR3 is TGTGCCAGCAGCTTGCCAAACGAGAACATTCAGTACTTC. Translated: CASSLPNENIQYF.

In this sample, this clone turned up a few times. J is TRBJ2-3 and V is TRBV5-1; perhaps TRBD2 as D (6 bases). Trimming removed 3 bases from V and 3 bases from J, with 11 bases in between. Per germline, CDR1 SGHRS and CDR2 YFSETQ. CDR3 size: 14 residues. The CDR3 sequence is CASSSRGGTDTQYF. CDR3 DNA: TGCGCCAGCAGCTCCAGAGGAGGGACAGATACGCAGTATTTT.

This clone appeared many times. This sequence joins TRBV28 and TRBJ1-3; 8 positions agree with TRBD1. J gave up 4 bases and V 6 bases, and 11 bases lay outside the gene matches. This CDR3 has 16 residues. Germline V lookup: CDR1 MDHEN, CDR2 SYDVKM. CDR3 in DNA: TGTGCCAGCAGAACAGGGGGGCTCAGAATCGGAAACACCATATATTTT. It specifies CASRTGGLRIGNTIYF.

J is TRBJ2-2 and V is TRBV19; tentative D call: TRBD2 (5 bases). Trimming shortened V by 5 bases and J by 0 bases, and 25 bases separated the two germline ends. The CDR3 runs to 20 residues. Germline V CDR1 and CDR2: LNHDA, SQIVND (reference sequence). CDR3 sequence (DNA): TGTGCCAGTAGTCCCGACGACCCCTTTTCGGGGTACCCGAACACCGGGGAGCTGTTTTTT. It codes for CASSPDDPFSGYPNTGELFF.